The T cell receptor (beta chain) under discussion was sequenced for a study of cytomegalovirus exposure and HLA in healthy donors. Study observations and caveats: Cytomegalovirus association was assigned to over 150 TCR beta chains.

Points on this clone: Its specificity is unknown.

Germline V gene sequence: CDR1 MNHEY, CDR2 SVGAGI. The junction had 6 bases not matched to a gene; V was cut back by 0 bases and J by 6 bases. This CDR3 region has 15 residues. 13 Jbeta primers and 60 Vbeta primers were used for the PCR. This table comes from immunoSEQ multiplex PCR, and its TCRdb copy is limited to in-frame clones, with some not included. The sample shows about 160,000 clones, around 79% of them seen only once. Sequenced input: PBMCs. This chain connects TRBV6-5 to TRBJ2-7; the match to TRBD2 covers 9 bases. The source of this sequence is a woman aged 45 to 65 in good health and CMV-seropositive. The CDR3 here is CASSYSIAGDGEQYF. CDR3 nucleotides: TGTGCCAGCAGTTACTCGATAGCGGGGGATGGCGAGCAGTACTTC.